This TCR beta chain was captured in a study of T cells in Graves' hyperthyroidism and ophthalmopathy. This clonotype was found many times. Authors of the study amplified TCR beta CDR3 regions from RNA transcripts. Carried out on the TCR CDR3, a first-round RT-PCR used the HTBI primer set. TCRdb re-called the multiplex PCR reads through MiXCR, storing one row per CDR3 protein. The sample records about 420,000 distinct CDR3 sequences, roughly 15% being singletons. CDR1 is MNHNY, CDR2 SVGAGI, per germline (reference sequence). Trimming cost V 2 bases and J 4 bases, with 11 bases left between them. There are 14 residues in the CDR3. Among the patients, aged 18 to 65, hyperthyroidism was newly diagnosed and had lasted under 2 months. In making diagnoses, clinical symptoms, serum thyroxine and TRAb, thyroid ultrasound and orbital computed tomography were all used.

The chain couples TRBV6-6 to TRBJ1-1, with a weak D call TRBD1 (5 bases). The clonotype comes from a woman aged 18-29 years with Graves' hyperthyroidism. The sequencing sample was made of blood. CDR3 in amino acids: CASSYPPGGTEAFF. For the CDR3, the DNA is TGTGCCAGCAGTTACCCCCCTGGGGGCACTGAAGCTTTCTTT.